These 9 T cell receptor beta chains share one sample of origin, sequenced in a study of blood T cell repertoires in COVID-19. Repertoires were generated with immunoSEQ multiplex PCR, while TCRdb's copy carries only in-frame clones and drops some. The table lists over 200,000 clones, about 90% of them singletons, with roughly 2.7% in the top ten. The material sequenced was peripheral blood. All receptors come from a young adult with COVID-19, enrolled during active disease.

This clone has a single count. V usage is TRBV6-6 and J usage is TRBJ2-7; D is possibly TRBD1 (5 bases). V was pared by 1 base and J by 2 bases, with 12 bases between. The CDR3 spans 15 residues. CDR1 and CDR2 (germline): MNHNY, SVGAGI (reference sequence). The CDR3 sequence: CASSYFTGPTYEQYF. As DNA, the CDR3 is TGTGCCAGCAGTTACTTTACAGGTCCGACCTACGAGCAGTACTTC.

This clone was detected a few times. The genes are TRBV2 and TRBJ2-5, with TRBD1 as a possible D gene (6 bases). Trimming pared 3 bases from V and 2 bases from J, leaving 13 bases between. The germline V gene encodes CDR1 SNHLY and CDR2 FYNNEI. There are 15 residues in the CDR3. This CDR3 reads CASSDRGTYQETQYF. The DNA for the CDR3 is TGTGCCAGCAGTGATAGGGGGACATATCAAGAGACCCAGTACTTC.

This clone was detected a few times. V and J are TRBV2 and TRBJ2-7, with 10 bases identical to TRBD2. CDR1 and CDR2 from the germline V gene are SNHLY and FYNNEI. The ends lost 4 bases at V and 3 bases at J; junction bases unmatched: 3. The CDR3 totals 14 residues. The CDR3 loop reads CASSVSSGSYEQYF. In nucleotides, the CDR3 is TGTGCCAGCAGTGTATCTAGCGGGAGCTACGAGCAGTACTTC.

This clone appeared once. The chain is built from TRBV14 and TRBJ1-2, with D maybe TRBD1 (5 bases). The V end was cut by 1 base, the J end by 8 bases, with 17 bases between. Germline V lookup: CDR1 SGHDN, CDR2 FVKESK. The CDR3 is 15 amino acids. CDR3 nucleotides: TGTGCCAGCAGCCAAGCCGGGGGTTTTGGATTGGGCTACACCTTC. Translated, it gives CASSQAGGFGLGYTF.

With regard to this clone: Other DNA sequences in this sample translate to the same CDR3. The J gene is TRBJ1-4, the V gene TRBV19, with D perhaps TRBD1 (5 bases). The CDR3 runs to 14 residues. Germline CDR1 reads LNHDA; CDR2 reads SQIVND (reference sequence). V lost 3 bases and J 5 bases, leaving 10 bases between the germline ends. CDR3 bases: TGTGCCAGTAGTATCACAGGAACCAATGAAAAACTGTTTTTT. It translates to CASSITGTNEKLFF.

Here the CDR3 DNA reads TGTGCCAGCAGCCAAGGGACAGGGGGCGCAGATACGCAGTATTTT. It specifies CASSQGTGGADTQYF. The rearrangement links TRBV4-2 to TRBJ2-3, with TRBD1 identical over 11 bases. CDR3 length: 15 amino acids. V shed 1 base and J 4 bases; nucleotides not matched to a gene: 1. Germline V gene sequence: CDR1 LGHNA, CDR2 YNFKEQ.

The chain employs TRBV7-2 and TRBJ2-1; D is possibly TRBD2 (6 bases). The CDR3 has 15 residues. Trimming removed 3 bases at V and 2 bases at J, with 11 bases between. CDR1 SGHTA and CDR2 FQGNSA come from the germline V gene. This CDR3 is CASSFQAGPYNEQFF. CDR3 nucleotides: TGTGCCAGCAGCTTCCAAGCGGGCCCCTACAATGAGCAGTTCTTC. Supplemented by reference TRBV7-2 and TRBJ2-1, the full variable domain reads GAGVSQSPSNKVTEKGKDVELRCDPISGHTALYWYRQSLGQGLEFLIYFQGNSAPDKSGLPSDRFSAERTGGSVSTLTIQRTQQEDSAVYLCASSFQAGPYNEQFFGPGTRLTVL.

This clone was seen a few times. In DNA, the CDR3 is TGTGCCAGCAGCACCACTAGCGCAGATACGCAGTATTTT. This encodes CASSTTSADTQYF. This rearrangement joins TRBV6-5 to TRBJ2-3, with 7 positions matching TRBD2. This CDR3 region has 13 residues. J lost 4 bases, V lost 6 bases, and 4 bases had no gene match. Germline V gives CDR1 MNHEY, CDR2 SVGAGI.

As regards this clone: Sequence at one end of the junction differs from germline and may be a read error. This chain joins TRBV2 and TRBJ2-7; D remains unclear. The CDR3 runs to 12 residues. CDR1 is SNHLY, CDR2 FYNNEI, per germline. The DNA of the CDR3 is TGTGCCAGCCTTATAGACCCCCTCGAGGAGTACTTC. Its translation is CASLIDPLEEYF.